The 6 T cell receptor beta chains given below trace back to one sample, sequenced in a study of blood T cell repertoires in COVID-19. Assay used: immunoSEQ multiplex PCR; TCRdb lists only in-frame clones, some missing. The sample lists fewer than 200,000 clones; around 90% were seen once. The sample was peripheral blood. These receptors were collected from a man aged 45-65 years who had recovered from COVID-19.

The V call is TRBV30, the J call TRBJ1-2, with TRBD1 as a possible D gene (6 bases). The V end was cut by 0 bases, the J end by 7 bases, with 15 bases between. This CDR3 region has 14 residues. Germline CDR1 GTSNPN, CDR2 SVGIG (reference sequence). This CDR3 is CAWSVLGGAGGYTF. The CDR3 DNA follows: TGTGCCTGGAGTGTTCTAGGGGGTGCGGGTGGCTACACCTTC. Based on the CDR3 plus reference TRBV30 and TRBJ1-2, the full variable domain is SQTIHQWPATLVQPVGSPLSLECTVEGTSNPNLYWYRQAAGRGLQLLFYSVGIGQISSEVPQNLSASRPQDRQFILSSKKLLLSDSGFYLCAWSVLGGAGGYTFGSGTRLTVV.

This sequence joins TRBV19 and TRBJ1-1; 8 bases are a match to TRBD1. This CDR3 spans 17 amino acids. V gave up 8 bases and J gave up 0 bases; unmatched junction bases: 14. Germline V gene lookup returns CDR1 LNHDA and CDR2 SQIVND (reference sequence). DNA of the CDR3: TGTGCCAGTTCTCCCGCCCCACGGACAGGGCTGAACACTGAAGCTTTCTTT. This translates into CASSPAPRTGLNTEAFF.

The chain links TRBV9 to TRBJ2-3, with D maybe TRBD1 (6 bases). V was cut by 0 bases and J by 2 bases, with 19 bases left in between. Germline values: CDR1 SGDLS, CDR2 YYNGEE. The CDR3 consists of 18 residues. The CDR3: CASSVATSTGGATDTQYF. CDR3 nucleotide sequence: TGTGCCAGCAGCGTAGCGACCTCGACAGGAGGAGCCACAGATACGCAGTATTTT.

The rearrangement joins TRBV5-4 to TRBJ2-2; TRBD1 agrees at 9 bases. This CDR3 region has 15 residues. Germline V gives CDR1 SGHNT, CDR2 YYREEE (reference sequence). J was trimmed by 4 bases and V by 3 bases; bases with no gene match: 4. The CDR3 DNA reads TGTGCCAGCAGCTCGAGGACAGGGGTCACCGGGGAGCTGTTTTTT. Translating gives CASSSRTGVTGELFF.

The rearrangement uses TRBV20-1 and TRBJ2-3; the match to TRBD2 covers 11 bases. The germline gives CDR1 DFQATT, CDR2 SNEGSKA (reference sequence). This CDR3 has 16 residues. Trimming at V came to 3 bases and at J to 2 bases, leaving 7 bases not matched to a gene. The CDR3 DNA sequence: TGCAGTGCTAGTATAGCGGGGGGGCCTTTCACAGATACGCAGTATTTT. Translating it yields CSASIAGGPFTDTQYF.

The J gene is TRBJ1-2, the V gene TRBV9; 8 bases are a match to TRBD1. Germline V gene data show CDR1 as SGDLS and CDR2 as YYNGEE. The V and J ends lost 4 bases and 3 bases, in that order; junction bases with no gene match: 14. The CDR3 totals 17 residues. The CDR3 region has the DNA TGTGCCAGCAGCCCCAGAACGAGGACAGGGAGGTACTATGGCTACACCTTC. Translating it yields CASSPRTRTGRYYGYTF.